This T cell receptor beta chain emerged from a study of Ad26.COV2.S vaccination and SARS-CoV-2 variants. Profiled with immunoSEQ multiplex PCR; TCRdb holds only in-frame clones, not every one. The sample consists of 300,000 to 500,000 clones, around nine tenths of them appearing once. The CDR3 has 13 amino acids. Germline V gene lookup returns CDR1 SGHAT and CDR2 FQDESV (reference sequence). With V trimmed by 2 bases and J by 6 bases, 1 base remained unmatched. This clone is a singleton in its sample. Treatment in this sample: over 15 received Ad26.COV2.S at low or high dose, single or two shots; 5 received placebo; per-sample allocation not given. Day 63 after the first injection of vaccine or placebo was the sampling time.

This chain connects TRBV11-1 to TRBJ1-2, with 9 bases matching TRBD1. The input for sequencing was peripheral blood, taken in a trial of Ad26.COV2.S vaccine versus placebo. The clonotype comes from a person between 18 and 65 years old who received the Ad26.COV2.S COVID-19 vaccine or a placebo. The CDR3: CASSLTGGDGYTF. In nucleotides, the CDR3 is TGTGCCAGCAGCTTAACAGGGGGCGATGGCTACACCTTC.